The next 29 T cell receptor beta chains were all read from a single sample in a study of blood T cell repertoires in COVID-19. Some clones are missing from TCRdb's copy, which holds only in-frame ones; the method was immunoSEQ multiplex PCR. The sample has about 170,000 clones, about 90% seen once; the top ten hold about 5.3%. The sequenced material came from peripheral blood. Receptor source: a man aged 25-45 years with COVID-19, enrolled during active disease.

DNA of the CDR3: TGTGCCAGCAGTGCCGAACTTGGAGGCCACACTGAAGCTTTCTTT. The encoded protein is CASSAELGGHTEAFF. This sequence joins TRBV6-4 and TRBJ1-1, with D uncertain. The germline gives CDR1 MRHNA, CDR2 SNTAGT. V was clipped by 4 bases and J by 3 bases, with 15 bases between them. There are 15 residues in the CDR3.

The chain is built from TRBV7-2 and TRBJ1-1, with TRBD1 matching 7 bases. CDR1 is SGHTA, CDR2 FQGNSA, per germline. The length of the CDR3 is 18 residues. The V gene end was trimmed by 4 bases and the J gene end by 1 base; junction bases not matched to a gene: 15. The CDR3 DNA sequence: TGTGCCAGCAGCTCCACAATCGGAATCGGGACAGAGAACACTGAAGCTTTCTTT. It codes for CASSSTIGIGTENTEAFF.

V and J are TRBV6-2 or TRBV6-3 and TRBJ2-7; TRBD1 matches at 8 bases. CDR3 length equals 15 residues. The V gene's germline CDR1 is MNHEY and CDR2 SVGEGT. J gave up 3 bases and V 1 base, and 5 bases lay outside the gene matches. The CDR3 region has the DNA TGTGCCAGCAGTTACTTTATTGGGACAGGCTACGAGCAGTACTTC. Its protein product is CASSYFIGTGYEQYF.

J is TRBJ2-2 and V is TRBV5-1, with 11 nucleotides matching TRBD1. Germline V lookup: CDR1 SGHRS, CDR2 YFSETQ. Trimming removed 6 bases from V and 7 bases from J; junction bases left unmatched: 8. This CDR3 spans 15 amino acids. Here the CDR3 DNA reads TGCGCCAGCACCCAGGGACAGGGGGAGGTCGGGGAGCTGTTTTTT. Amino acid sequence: CASTQGQGEVGELFF.

CDR3 protein: CASSWTGETRGYTF. In DNA form, the CDR3 reads TGTGCCAGCAGCTGGACAGGGGAGACGAGGGGCTACACCTTC. V and J are TRBV6-5 and TRBJ1-2; TRBD1 agrees at 9 bases. The germline V gene encodes CDR1 MNHEY and CDR2 SVGAGI. This CDR3 is 14 amino acids long. Germline trimming cut 6 bases from V and 8 bases from J; bases unmatched to any gene: 10.

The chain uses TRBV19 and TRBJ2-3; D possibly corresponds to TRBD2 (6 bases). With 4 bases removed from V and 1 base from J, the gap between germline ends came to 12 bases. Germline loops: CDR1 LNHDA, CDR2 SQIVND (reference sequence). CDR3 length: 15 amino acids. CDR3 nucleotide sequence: TGTGCCAGTAGTAGCGGGACCAGGGGCACAGATACGCAGTATTTT. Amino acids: CASSSGTRGTDTQYF.

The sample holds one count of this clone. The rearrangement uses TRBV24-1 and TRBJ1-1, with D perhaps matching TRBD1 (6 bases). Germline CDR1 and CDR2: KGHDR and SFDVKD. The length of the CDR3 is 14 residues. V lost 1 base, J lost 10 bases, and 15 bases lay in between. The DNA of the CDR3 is TGTGCCACCAGTGATTTTTACAGGGTAGTTGGAGCTTTCTTT. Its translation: CATSDFYRVVGAFF.

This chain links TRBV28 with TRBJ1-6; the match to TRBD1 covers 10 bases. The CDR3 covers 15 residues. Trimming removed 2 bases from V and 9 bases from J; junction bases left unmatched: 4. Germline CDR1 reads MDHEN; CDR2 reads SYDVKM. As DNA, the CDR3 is TGTGCCAGCAGTTTAGCCGGGACAGGGGTTTCACCCCTCCACTTT. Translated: CASSLAGTGVSPLHF.

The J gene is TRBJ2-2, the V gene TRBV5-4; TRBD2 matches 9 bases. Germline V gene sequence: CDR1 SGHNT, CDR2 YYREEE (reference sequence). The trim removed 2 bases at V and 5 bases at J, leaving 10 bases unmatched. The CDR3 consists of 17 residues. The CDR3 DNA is TGTGCCAGCAGCTTCGGTGCAAGCGGGGGGCAGACCGGGGAGCTGTTTTTT. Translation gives CASSFGASGGQTGELFF.

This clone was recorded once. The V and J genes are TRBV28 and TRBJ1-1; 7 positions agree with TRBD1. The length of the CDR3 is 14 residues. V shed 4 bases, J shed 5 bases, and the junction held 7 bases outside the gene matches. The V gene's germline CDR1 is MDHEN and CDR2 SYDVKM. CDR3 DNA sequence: TGTGCCAGCAGTTCCCGACAGGGTAAGACTGAAGCTTTCTTT. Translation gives CASSSRQGKTEAFF.

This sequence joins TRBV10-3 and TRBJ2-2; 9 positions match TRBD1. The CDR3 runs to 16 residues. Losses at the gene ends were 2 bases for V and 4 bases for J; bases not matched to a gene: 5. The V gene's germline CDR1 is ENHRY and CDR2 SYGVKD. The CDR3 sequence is CAISEGQGQGTGELFF. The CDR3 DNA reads TGTGCCATCAGTGAGGGACAGGGGCAGGGCACCGGGGAGCTGTTTTTT.

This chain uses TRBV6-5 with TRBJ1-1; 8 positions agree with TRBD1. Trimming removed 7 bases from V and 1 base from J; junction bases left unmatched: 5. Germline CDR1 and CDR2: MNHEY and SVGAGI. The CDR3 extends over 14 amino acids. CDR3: CASTRDRRNTEAFF. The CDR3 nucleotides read TGTGCCAGCACCCGGGACAGGAGGAACACTGAAGCTTTCTTT.

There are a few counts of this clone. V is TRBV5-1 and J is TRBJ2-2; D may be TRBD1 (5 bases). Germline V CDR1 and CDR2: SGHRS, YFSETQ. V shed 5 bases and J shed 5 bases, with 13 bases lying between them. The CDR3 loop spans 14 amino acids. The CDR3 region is CASRTVDKTGELFF. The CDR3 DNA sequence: TGCGCCAGCAGAACCGTGGACAAAACCGGGGAGCTGTTTTTT.

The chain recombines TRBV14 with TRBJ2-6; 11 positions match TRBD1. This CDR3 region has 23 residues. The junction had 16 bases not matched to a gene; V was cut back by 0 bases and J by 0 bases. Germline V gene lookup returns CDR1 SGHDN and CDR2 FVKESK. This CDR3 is CASSQDTLGRLGQGASGANVLTF. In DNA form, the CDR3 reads TGTGCCAGCAGCCAAGATACCCTTGGGCGCCTAGGACAGGGGGCCTCTGGGGCCAACGTCCTGACTTTC.

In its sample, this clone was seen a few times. The CDR3 sequence is CASSTDRGRGTEAFF. The CDR3 bases are TGTGCCAGTAGTACCGACAGGGGGCGCGGAACTGAAGCTTTCTTT. The chain uses TRBV19 and TRBJ1-1; 10 nucleotides align to TRBD1. Germline loops: CDR1 LNHDA, CDR2 SQIVND (reference sequence). J lost 5 bases, V lost 4 bases, and 7 bases had no gene match. The CDR3 covers 15 residues.

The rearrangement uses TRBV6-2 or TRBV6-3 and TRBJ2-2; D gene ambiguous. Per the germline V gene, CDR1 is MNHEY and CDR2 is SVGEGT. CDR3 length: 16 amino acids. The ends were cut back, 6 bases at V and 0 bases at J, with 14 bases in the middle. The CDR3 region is CASSLMEYPNTGELFF. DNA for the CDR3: TGTGCCAGCAGCCTGATGGAGTACCCGAACACCGGGGAGCTGTTTTTT.

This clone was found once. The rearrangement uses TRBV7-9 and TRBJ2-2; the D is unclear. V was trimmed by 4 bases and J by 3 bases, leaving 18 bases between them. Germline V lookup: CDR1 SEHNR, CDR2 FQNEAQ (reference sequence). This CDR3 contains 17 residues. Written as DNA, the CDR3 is TGTGCCAGCAGCTCCTTTCCAGGTGGATTTGACACCGGGGAGCTGTTTTTT. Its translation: CASSSFPGGFDTGELFF.

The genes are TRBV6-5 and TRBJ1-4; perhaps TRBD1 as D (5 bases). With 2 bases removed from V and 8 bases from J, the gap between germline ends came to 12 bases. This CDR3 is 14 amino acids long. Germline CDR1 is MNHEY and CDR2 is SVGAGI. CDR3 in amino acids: CASSYRGSSEKLFF. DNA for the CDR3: TGTGCCAGCAGTTACCGGGGGAGCTCAGAAAAACTGTTTTTT.

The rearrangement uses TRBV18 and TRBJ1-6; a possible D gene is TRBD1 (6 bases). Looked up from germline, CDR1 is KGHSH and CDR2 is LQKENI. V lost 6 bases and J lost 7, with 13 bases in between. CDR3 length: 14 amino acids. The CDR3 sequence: CASSPVQGNSPLHF. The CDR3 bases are TGTGCCAGCTCCCCGGTACAGGGAAATTCACCCCTCCACTTT.

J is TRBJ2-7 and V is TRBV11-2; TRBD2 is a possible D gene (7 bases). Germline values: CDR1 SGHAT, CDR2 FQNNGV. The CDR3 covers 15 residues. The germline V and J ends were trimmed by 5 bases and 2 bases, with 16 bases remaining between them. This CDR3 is CASSPLGGGPYEQYF. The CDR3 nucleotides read TGTGCCAGCAGCCCGCTGGGCGGGGGCCCCTACGAGCAGTACTTC.

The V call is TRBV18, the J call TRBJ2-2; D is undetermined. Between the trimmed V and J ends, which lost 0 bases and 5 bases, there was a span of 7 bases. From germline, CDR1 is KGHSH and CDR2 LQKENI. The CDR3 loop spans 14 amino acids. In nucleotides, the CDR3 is TGTGCCAGCTCACCACCCACCGGGACCGGGGAGCTGTTTTTT. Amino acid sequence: CASSPPTGTGELFF.

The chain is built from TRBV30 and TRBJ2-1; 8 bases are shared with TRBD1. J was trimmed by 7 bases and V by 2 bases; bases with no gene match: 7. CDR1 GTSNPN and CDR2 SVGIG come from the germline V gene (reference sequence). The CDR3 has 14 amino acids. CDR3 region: CAWSPRTGLNEQFF. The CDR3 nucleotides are TGTGCCTGGAGTCCCCGGACAGGGCTTAATGAGCAGTTCTTC.

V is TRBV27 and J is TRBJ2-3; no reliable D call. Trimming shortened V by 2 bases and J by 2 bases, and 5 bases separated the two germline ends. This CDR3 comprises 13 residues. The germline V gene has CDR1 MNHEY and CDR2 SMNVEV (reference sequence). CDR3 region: CASSLTYTDTQYF. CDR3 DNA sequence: TGTGCCAGCAGTTTAACCTACACAGATACGCAGTATTTT.

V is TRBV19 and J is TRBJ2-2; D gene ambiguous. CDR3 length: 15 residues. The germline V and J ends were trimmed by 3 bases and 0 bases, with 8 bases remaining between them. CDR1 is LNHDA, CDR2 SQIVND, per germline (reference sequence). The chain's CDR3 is CASSMWQANTGELFF. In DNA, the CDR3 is TGTGCCAGTAGTATGTGGCAAGCGAACACCGGGGAGCTGTTTTTT.

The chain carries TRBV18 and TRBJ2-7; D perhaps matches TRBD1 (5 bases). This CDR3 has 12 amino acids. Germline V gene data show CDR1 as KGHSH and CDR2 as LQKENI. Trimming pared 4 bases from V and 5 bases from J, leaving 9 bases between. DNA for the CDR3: TGTGCCAGCTCACGTAGCAGGGACGAGCAGTACTTC. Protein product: CASSRSRDEQYF.

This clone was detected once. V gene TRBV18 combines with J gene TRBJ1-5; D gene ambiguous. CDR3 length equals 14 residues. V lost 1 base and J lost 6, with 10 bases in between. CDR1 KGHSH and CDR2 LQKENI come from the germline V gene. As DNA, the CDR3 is TGTGCCAGCTCACCACTCTCAGGTGTTCAGCCCCAGCATTTT. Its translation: CASSPLSGVQPQHF.

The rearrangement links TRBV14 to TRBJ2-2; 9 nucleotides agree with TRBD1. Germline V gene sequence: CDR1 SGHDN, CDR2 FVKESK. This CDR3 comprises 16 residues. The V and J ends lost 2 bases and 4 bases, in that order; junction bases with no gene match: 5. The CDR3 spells CASSQWTGAATGELFF. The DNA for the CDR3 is TGTGCCAGCAGCCAATGGACAGGGGCCGCCACCGGGGAGCTGTTTTTT.

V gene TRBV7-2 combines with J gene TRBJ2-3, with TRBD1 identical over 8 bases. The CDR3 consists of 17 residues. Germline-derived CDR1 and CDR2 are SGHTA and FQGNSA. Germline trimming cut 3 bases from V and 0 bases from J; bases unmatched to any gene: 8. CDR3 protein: CASSFPDRDLSTDTQYF. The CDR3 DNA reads TGTGCCAGCAGCTTTCCGGACAGGGACCTTAGCACAGATACGCAGTATTTT.

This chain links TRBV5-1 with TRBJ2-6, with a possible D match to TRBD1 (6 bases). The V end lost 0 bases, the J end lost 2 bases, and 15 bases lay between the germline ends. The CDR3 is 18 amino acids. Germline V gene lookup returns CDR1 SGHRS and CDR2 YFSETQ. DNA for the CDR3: TGCGCCAGCAGCTTGGCCCAGGCACAGGGTACTGGGGCCAACGTCCTGACTTTC. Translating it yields CASSLAQAQGTGANVLTF. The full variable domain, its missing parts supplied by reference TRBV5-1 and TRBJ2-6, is KAGVTQTPRYLIKTRGQQVTLSCSPISGHRSVSWYQQTPGQGLQFLFEYFSETQRNKGNFPGRFSGRQFSNSRSEMNVSTLELGDSALYLCASSLAQAQGTGANVLTFGAGSRLTVL.